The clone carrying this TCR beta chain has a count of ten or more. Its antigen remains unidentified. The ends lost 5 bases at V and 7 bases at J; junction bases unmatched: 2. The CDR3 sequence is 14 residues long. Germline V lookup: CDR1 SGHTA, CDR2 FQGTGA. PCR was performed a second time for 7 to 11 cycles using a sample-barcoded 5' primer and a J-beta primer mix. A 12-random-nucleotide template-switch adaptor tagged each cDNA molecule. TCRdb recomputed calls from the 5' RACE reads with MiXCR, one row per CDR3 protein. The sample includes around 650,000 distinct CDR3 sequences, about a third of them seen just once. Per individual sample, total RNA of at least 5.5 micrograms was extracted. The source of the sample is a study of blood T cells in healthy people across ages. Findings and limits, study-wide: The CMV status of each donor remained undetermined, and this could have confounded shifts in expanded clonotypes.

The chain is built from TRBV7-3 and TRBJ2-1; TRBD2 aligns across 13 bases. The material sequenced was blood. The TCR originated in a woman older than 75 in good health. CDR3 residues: CASSPTSGGNEQFF. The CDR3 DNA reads TGTGCCAGCAGCCCGACTAGCGGGGGGAATGAGCAGTTCTTC.